The clone carrying this T cell receptor (beta chain) was seen ten or more times. Its antigen is not known. This record belongs to a study of metastatic and nonmetastatic thyroid tumors. Across the whole study: For malignant and benign thyroid patients, tumor or nodule tissue and blood were the sources whose repertoires were compared. Broader study findings: Malignant thyroid tumors reportedly had TCR beta diversity that was significantly higher than in benign nodules, in blood and tumor.

CDR1 and CDR2 from the germline V gene are SGHTA and FQGNSA. CDR3 size: 17 residues. Trimming stripped 2 bases from V and 2 bases from J, with 18 bases between. Patients had received no treatment of any kind before thyroid surgery. Study processing details: Clinicopathological groups of papillary thyroid cancer showed CDR3 differences that were used to build a distant-metastasis classifier. TCRdb reprocessed the PCR reads using MiXCR. None of the V and J calls come from the authors' own analysis; TCRdb made them. The sample comprises 43,000 or so clones, roughly 3.9% of which are singletons, and 9.8% rests with the top ten.

The chain recombines TRBV7-2 with TRBJ1-1; D is unclear. Sequencing input: blood. This receptor was obtained from a female donor with papillary thyroid cancer or a benign thyroid nodule (not recorded which). Some clones in this sample may be carry-over from other donors' samples. The CDR3 region is CASSLIPPELINTEAFF. CDR3 DNA: TGTGCCAGCAGCTTAATTCCCCCGGAGCTTATAAACACTGAAGCTTTCTTT.